This T cell receptor (beta chain) was retrieved from a study of T cell changes during pregnancy in multiple sclerosis. The CDR3 covers 15 residues. The germline gives CDR1 SGHTS, CDR2 YDEGEE. Losses at the gene ends were 4 bases for V and 7 bases for J; bases not matched to a gene: 11. Repertoires were generated with immunoSEQ multiplex PCR, while TCRdb's copy carries only in-frame clones and drops some. The sample gives about 73,000 clones, approximately 87% of which show up once; over 7.5% is in the top ten. The chain has TRBV5-8 and TRBJ1-1; 9 positions match TRBD1. Sequenced material: peripheral blood, taken after pregnancy. The receptor's source is a female donor in good health, enrolled as a control in a pregnancy study. CDR3 in DNA: TGTGCCAGCAGCGTACAGGGGGCGCCCGCCGGTGAAGCTTTCTTT. Its protein product is CASSVQGAPAGEAFF.